This T cell receptor beta chain was identified during a study of blood T cell repertoires in COVID-19. The CDR3 consists of 14 residues. Germline V gives CDR1 MNHEY, CDR2 SVGAGI. V shed 6 bases and J 1 base; nucleotides not matched to a gene: 5. The repertoire was sequenced with immunoSEQ multiplex PCR; TCRdb's copy has only in-frame clones and lacks some. The data hold about 69,000 clones, with roughly 80% observed a single time. This chain connects TRBV6-5 to TRBJ2-7; 8 bases match TRBD2. The specimen was peripheral blood. This receptor was identified in a woman aged 80 or over with acute or convalescent COVID-19. CDR3 bases: TGTGCCAGCAGGCGGGGGGCCACGTCCTACGAGCAGTACTTC. Its protein product is CASRRGATSYEQYF.